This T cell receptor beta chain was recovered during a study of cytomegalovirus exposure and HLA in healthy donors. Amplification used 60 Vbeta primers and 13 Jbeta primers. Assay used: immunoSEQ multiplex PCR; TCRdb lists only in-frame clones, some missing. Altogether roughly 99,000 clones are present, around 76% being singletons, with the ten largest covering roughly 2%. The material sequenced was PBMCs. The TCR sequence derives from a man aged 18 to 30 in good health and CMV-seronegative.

CDR3 coding DNA: TGTGCCAGCAGCGCCTCCCTTACAGGGGAGGAGCAGTACTTC. This translates into CASSASLTGEEQYF. This chain uses TRBV9 with TRBJ2-7, with TRBD1 matching over 7 bases. This CDR3 contains 14 residues. Germline V gene sequence: CDR1 SGDLS, CDR2 YYNGEE. After removal of 3 bases from V and 7 bases from J, the junction contained 10 bases not matched to a gene. The whole variable domain, remainder taken from reference TRBV9 and TRBJ2-7, is DSGVTQTPKHLITATGQRVTLRCSPRSGDLSVYWYQQSLDQGLQFLIQYYNGEERAKGNILERFSAQQFPDLHSELNLSSLELGDSALYFCASSASLTGEEQYFGPGTRLTVT.